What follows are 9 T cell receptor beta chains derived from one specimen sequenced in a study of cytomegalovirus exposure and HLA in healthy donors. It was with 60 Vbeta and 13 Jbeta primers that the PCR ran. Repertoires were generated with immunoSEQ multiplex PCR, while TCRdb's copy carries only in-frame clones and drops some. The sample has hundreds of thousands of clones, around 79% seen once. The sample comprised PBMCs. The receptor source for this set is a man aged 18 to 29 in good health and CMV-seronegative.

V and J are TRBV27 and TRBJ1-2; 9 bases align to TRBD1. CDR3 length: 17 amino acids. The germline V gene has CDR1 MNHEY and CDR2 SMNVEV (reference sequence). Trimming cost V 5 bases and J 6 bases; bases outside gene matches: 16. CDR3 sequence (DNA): TGTGCCAGCAGTCCGCAACTGCCGGGACAGGGATTTAATGGCTACACCTTC. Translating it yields CASSPQLPGQGFNGYTF.

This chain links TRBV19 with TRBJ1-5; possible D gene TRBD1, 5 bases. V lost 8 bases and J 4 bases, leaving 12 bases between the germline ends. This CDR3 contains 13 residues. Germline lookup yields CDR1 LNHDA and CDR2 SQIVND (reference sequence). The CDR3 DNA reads TGTGCCAGTCAGGGTTTGGGGAATCAGCCCCAGCATTTT. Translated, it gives CASQGLGNQPQHF.

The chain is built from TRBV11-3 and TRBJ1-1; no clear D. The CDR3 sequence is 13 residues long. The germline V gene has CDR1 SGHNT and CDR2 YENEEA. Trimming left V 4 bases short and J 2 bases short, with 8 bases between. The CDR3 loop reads CASSSNQNTEAFF. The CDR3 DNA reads TGTGCCAGCAGCTCCAATCAAAACACTGAAGCTTTCTTT.

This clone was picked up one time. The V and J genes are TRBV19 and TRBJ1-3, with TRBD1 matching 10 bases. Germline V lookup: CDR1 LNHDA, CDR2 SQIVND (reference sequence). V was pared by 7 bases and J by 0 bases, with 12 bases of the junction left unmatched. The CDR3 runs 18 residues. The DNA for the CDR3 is TGTGCCAGTATCGCTGGATCGGGACAGGGGAGCTCTGGAAACACCATATATTTT. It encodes CASIAGSGQGSSGNTIYF.

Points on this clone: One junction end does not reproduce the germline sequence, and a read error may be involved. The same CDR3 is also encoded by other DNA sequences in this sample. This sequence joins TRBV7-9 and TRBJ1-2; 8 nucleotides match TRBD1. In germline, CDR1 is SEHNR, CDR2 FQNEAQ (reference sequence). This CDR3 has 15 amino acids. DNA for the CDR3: TGTGCCAGTAGCTTAGCCTCGGCAGGGGGCGGTGGCTACACCTTC. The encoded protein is CASSLASAGGGGYTF. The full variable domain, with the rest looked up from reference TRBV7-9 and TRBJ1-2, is DTGVSQNPRHKITKRGQNVTFRCDPISEHNRLYWYRQTLGQGPEFLTYFQNEAQLEKSRLLSDRFSAERPKGSFSTLEIQRTEQGDSAMYLCASSLASAGGGGYTFGSGTRLTVV.

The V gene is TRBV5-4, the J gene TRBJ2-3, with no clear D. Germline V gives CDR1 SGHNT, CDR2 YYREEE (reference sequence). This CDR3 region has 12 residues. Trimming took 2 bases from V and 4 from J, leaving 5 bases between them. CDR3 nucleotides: TGTGCCAGCAGCTTTACTTCAGATACGCAGTATTTT. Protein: CASSFTSDTQYF.

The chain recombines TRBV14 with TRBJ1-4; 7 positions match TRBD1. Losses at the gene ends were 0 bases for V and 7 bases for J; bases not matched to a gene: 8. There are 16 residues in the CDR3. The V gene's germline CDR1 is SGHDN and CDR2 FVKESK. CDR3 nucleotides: TGTGCCAGCAGCCAAGAACAGGGGAACCGGGCTGAAAAACTGTTTTTT. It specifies CASSQEQGNRAEKLFF.

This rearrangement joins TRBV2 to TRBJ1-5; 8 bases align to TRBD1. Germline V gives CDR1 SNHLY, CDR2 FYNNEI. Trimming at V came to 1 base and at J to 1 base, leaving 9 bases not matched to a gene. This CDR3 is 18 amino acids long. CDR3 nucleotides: TGTGCCAGCAGTGAAGTTGTCAGAGGGACAGGAAGCAATCAGCCCCAGCATTTT. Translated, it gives CASSEVVRGTGSNQPQHF.

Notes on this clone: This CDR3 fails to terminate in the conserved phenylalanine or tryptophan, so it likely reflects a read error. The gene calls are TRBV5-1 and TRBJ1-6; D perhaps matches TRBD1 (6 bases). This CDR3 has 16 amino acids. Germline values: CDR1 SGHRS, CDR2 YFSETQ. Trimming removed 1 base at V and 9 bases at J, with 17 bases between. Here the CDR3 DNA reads TGCGCCAGCAGCTTGAACGGTCAGCAAGGGGGTTCACCCCTCCACCTT. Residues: CASSLNGQQGGSPLHL.